The 8 T cell receptor beta chains listed next were all sequenced from one sample in a study of CD4 T cells in relation to SARS-CoV-2 and coronaviruses. TCRdb's table, derived via immunoSEQ multiplex PCR, lists solely in-frame clones and lacks some. The sample holds 50,000 to 70,000 clones, roughly nine tenths seen once. Sequencing used naive CD4+ T cells from PBMCs. Sample subset: naive CD4+ T cells isolated by negative enrichment. These receptors all come from an adult with COVID-19.

The genes are TRBV5-4 and TRBJ2-3; possible D gene TRBD2, 5 bases. The CDR3 is made up of 14 amino acids. Germline V gives CDR1 SGHNT, CDR2 YYREEE (reference sequence). V lost 0 bases, J lost 3 bases, and 8 bases lay in between. DNA of the CDR3: TGTGCCAGCAGCTTGGGAGGGTTGACAGATACGCAGTATTTT. Translated: CASSLGGLTDTQYF.

The chain couples TRBV2 to TRBJ1-2; maybe TRBD1 (5 bases). Germline lookup yields CDR1 SNHLY and CDR2 FYNNEI. V lost 5 bases and J 4 bases, leaving 11 bases between the germline ends. This CDR3 comprises 13 residues. CDR3 residues: CASSRGEVYGYTF. DNA for the CDR3: TGTGCCAGCAGTAGGGGAGAGGTCTATGGCTACACCTTC.

The CDR3 DNA sequence: TGCGCCAGCAGCGTGGGTTCTAGCGGGAGCGACACCGGGGAGCTGTTTTTT. The encoded protein is CASSVGSSGSDTGELFF. The V gene is TRBV5-1, the J gene TRBJ2-2; 10 bases map to TRBD2. Unmatched junction bases numbered 9, after V lost 4 bases and J lost 3 bases. Germline CDR1 SGHRS, CDR2 YFSETQ. This CDR3 comprises 17 residues.

The CDR3 protein is CASSSTTRDRVETQYF. The CDR3 DNA reads as TGTGCCAGCAGCTCCACCACTCGGGACAGGGTAGAGACCCAGTACTTC. This chain joins TRBV3-1 (or the pseudogene TRBV3-2) and TRBJ2-5; TRBD1 matches 9 bases. The germline gives CDR1 LGHDT, CDR2 YNNKEL (reference sequence). The CDR3 consists of 16 residues. Trimming cost V 5 bases and J 4 bases; bases outside gene matches: 11.

This chain links TRBV28 with TRBJ2-1; possibly TRBD1 or TRBD2 for D (5 bases each). Trimming left V 1 base short and J 8 bases short, with 18 bases between. This CDR3 is 16 amino acids long. From germline, CDR1 is MDHEN and CDR2 SYDVKM. The CDR3 nucleotides are TGTGCCAGCAGTTTATTCGGCGGGTCTGGGGGTGATGAGCAGTTCTTC. This codes for CASSLFGGSGGDEQFF.

The V call is TRBV5-1, the J call TRBJ2-5; D gene unclear. V dropped 0 bases and J dropped 5 bases, with 11 bases sitting between them. The CDR3 spans 14 residues. Germline CDR1 and CDR2: SGHRS and YFSETQ. As DNA, the CDR3 is TGCGCCAGCAGCTTGGGGGCCGTCTGGGAGACCCAGTACTTC. Its protein is CASSLGAVWETQYF.

This chain joins TRBV28 and TRBJ2-7, with 14 bases that match TRBD2. Trimming took 4 bases from V and 13 from J; bases not matched to a gene: 3. This CDR3 is built from 12 residues. CDR1 and CDR2 (germline): MDHEN, SYDVKM. As DNA, the CDR3 is TGTGCCAGCAGTTCGGGACTAGCGGGAGCATACTTC. It yields the protein CASSSGLAGAYF.

The chain employs TRBV3-1 (or the pseudogene TRBV3-2) and TRBJ2-3; TRBD2 matches 7 bases. Germline V CDR1 and CDR2: LGHDT, YNNKEL (reference sequence). Germline trimming cut 1 base from V and 3 bases from J; bases unmatched to any gene: 7. The CDR3 loop spans 16 amino acids. CDR3 sequence: CASSQAVTGGTDTQYF. The CDR3 DNA sequence: TGTGCCAGCAGCCAAGCCGTAACGGGAGGTACAGATACGCAGTATTTT.